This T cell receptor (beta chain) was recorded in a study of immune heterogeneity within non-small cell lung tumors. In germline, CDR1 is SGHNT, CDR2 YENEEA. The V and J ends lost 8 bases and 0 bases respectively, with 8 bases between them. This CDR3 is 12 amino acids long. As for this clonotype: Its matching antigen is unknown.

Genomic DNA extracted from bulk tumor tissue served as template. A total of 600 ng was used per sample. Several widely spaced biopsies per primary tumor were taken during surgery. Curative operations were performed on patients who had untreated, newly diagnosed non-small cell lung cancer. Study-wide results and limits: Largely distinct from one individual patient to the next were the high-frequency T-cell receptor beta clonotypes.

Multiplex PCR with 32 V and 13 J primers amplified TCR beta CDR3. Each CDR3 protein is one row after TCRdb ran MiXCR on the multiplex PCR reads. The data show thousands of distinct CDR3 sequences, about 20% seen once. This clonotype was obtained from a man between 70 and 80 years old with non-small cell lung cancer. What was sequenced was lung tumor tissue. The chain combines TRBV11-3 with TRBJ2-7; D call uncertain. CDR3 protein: CASPPFSYEQYF. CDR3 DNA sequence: TGTGCCAGCCCCCCCTTCTCCTACGAGCAGTACTTC.